In this sample, the clone carrying this T cell receptor beta chain turned up many times. Its antigen remains unidentified. Exclusion criteria comprised other autoimmune diseases, uncontrolled infections, pregnancy or lactation in patients. Transcripts of RNA were the source for amplifying TCR beta CDR3 regions. First-round RT-PCR relied on HTBI primers, and a second-round multiplex PCR came next. TCRdb recomputed calls from the multiplex PCR reads with MiXCR, one row per CDR3 protein. The sample records a few hundred thousand distinct CDR3 sequences, roughly 39% being singletons. With 5 bases clipped from V and 2 bases from J, the junction kept 10 bases outside the gene matches. Germline V CDR1 and CDR2: DFQATT, SNEGSKA (reference sequence). This CDR3 is 16 amino acids long. These data belong to a study of Graves' ophthalmopathy and Graves' hyperthyroidism. Across the whole study: In this cohort's terms, stable hyperthyroidism meant no ophthalmopathy by 18 months of follow-up.

Findings of the study overall: Most clonotypes expanded in thyroid above 0.001 frequency were present in blood too. Ophthalmopathy cases were distinguished from stable hyperthyroidism by a 13-signature model, reaching around 90% sensitivity and roughly 81% specificity.

Input material: peripheral blood or thyroid tissue (not recorded which). The V and J genes are TRBV20-1 and TRBJ2-5; 11 bases match TRBD2. This TCR was sampled from an adult man with Graves' hyperthyroidism. DNA of the CDR3: TGCAGTGCTCTGGGACTAGCGGCCGACATACAAGAGACCCAGTACTTC. As protein: CSALGLAADIQETQYF.